These 5 T cell receptor beta chains originate from one sample sequenced in a study of control samples from healthy donors and cancer patients. TCRdb keeps only in-frame clones here, not all; method: immunoSEQ multiplex PCR. The sample yields some 71,000 clones, 80% to 90% seen once. Input material: PBMCs. The receptors stem from a woman between 50 and 59 years old with head and neck cancer.

CDR3 in DNA: TGCAGCGTTGAAGGTTTCGCAGCCTCAAACACTGAAGCTTTCTTT. The encoded protein is CSVEGFAASNTEAFF. The chain has TRBV29-1 and TRBJ1-1, with D uncertain. V was clipped by 1 base and J by 2 bases, with 14 bases between them. The CDR3 loop spans 15 amino acids. Germline lookup yields CDR1 SQVTM and CDR2 ANQGSEA.

The chain combines TRBV19 with TRBJ1-1, with D uncertain. The CDR3 extends over 14 amino acids. Germline-derived CDR1 and CDR2 are LNHDA and SQIVND (reference sequence). V was cut by 2 bases and J by 5 bases, with 12 bases left in between. The CDR3 DNA is TGTGCCAGTAGTATAAGTAGTCAGAGGACTGAAGCTTTCTTT. Its translation: CASSISSQRTEAFF.

J is TRBJ2-2 and V is TRBV7-2; TRBD2 matches at 7 bases. Germline V lookup: CDR1 SGHTA, CDR2 FQGNSA. The V gene end was trimmed by 2 bases and the J gene end by 6 bases; junction bases not matched to a gene: 6. This CDR3 comprises 15 residues. The CDR3 sequence: CASSLRSGMSGELFF. CDR3 DNA: TGTGCCAGCAGCTTAAGGAGCGGGATGTCCGGGGAGCTGTTTTTT.

In its sample, this clone was seen once. The chain joins TRBV9 to TRBJ1-1; 7 bases match TRBD1. The CDR3 totals 15 residues. The ends lost 4 bases at V and 7 bases at J; junction bases unmatched: 13. Germline V gives CDR1 SGDLS, CDR2 YYNGEE. The DNA for the CDR3 is TGTGCCAGCAGCCCCTCAGGACAGGTGCCCCGTGAAGCTTTCTTT. Protein: CASSPSGQVPREAFF.

The V and J genes are TRBV7-8 and TRBJ1-5, with D uncertain. CDR3 length: 13 residues. V was clipped by 1 base and J by 5 bases, with 6 bases between them. Germline V gene lookup returns CDR1 SGHVS and CDR2 FQNEAQ. The CDR3 loop is CASSLGADQPQHF. The CDR3 nucleotides are TGTGCCAGCAGCTTAGGGGCAGATCAGCCCCAGCATTTT.